The next 27 T cell receptor beta chains were all read from a single sample in a study of molecular identifiers for immune sequencing clone quantification. TCRdb reprocessed the PCR reads with MiXCR, giving one entry per CDR3 protein. Counted here are approximately 90,000 distinct CDR3 sequences, over 20% occurring once; the ten biggest clones make up 1.1%. The sequenced sample consisted of naive CD8+ T cells from blood, with Jurkat cell RNA spiked in. The subset denotes: FACS-sorted CD8+CD4-CCR7+CD45RA+ naive T cells. The source is a human donor in good health. Some libraries in this study had Jurkat cell RNA spiked in.

This clonotype has more than one count but fewer than ten. The rearrangement links TRBV4-1 to TRBJ2-7; D is perhaps TRBD1 (6 bases). V was cut by 5 bases and J by 4 bases, with 15 bases left in between. The CDR3 totals 14 residues. Looked up from germline, CDR1 is MGHRA and CDR2 is YSYEKL. The CDR3 sequence: CASSFSRGLYEQYF. Written as DNA, the CDR3 is TGCGCCAGCAGCTTCTCCAGGGGATTATACGAGCAGTACTTC.

This clonotype was counted ten times or more. V and J are TRBV6-2 or TRBV6-3 and TRBJ2-2; 7 bases agree with TRBD1. The CDR3 consists of 16 residues. Germline lookup yields CDR1 MNHEY and CDR2 SVGEGT. The junction had 12 bases not matched to a gene; V was cut back by 7 bases and J by 4 bases. The DNA for the CDR3 is TGTGCCAGCACCCAACTCCAGGCAGGGGGCACCGGGGAGCTGTTTTTT. As protein: CASTQLQAGGTGELFF.

At least ten counts were recorded for this clonotype. CDR3 sequence reads: CASSLPIGPSNTEAFF. DNA for the CDR3: TGTGCCAGCAGCTTACCCATAGGGCCGTCGAACACTGAAGCTTTCTTT. The chain employs TRBV7-9 and TRBJ1-1; D gene ambiguous. This CDR3 region has 16 residues. Trimming shortened V by 2 bases and J by 1 base, and 14 bases separated the two germline ends. Germline loops: CDR1 SEHNR, CDR2 FQNEAQ (reference sequence).

Notes on this clonotype: Just one base apart from a much larger clone, this may be a read error. The rearrangement uses TRBV4-3 and TRBJ1-2; tentative D call: TRBD1 (5 bases). Trimming removed 4 bases from V and 5 bases from J, with 17 bases in between. The CDR3 runs 15 residues. Germline lookup yields CDR1 LGHNA and CDR2 YSLEER. CDR3 nucleotide sequence: TGCGCCAGCAGCCGAGATGCGGGACCCTTTTATGGCTACACCTTC. It translates to CASSRDAGPFYGYTF.

This chain links TRBV13 with TRBJ2-2; D gene uncertain. Germline V gives CDR1 PRHDT, CDR2 FYEKMQ (reference sequence). This CDR3 comprises 12 residues. V was clipped by 5 bases and J by 5 bases, with 6 bases between them. The CDR3, as DNA: TGTGCCAGCAGCCTCAGGACCGGGGAGCTGTTTTTT. It translates to CASSLRTGELFF. Full variable domain (missing parts from reference TRBV13 and TRBJ2-2): AAGVIQSPRHLIKEKRETATLKCYPIPRHDTVYWYQQGPGQDPQFLISFYEKMQSDKGSIPDRFSAQQFSDYHSELNMSSLELGDSALYFCASSLRTGELFFGEGSRLTVL.

With regard to this clonotype: The CDR3 carries no conserved terminal phenylalanine or tryptophan, so it likely arises from a read error. The chain is built from TRBV19 and TRBJ1-1; D remains unclear. The CDR3 loop spans 13 amino acids. Trimming shortened V by 3 bases and J by 2 bases, and 7 bases separated the two germline ends. Germline V gives CDR1 LNHDA, CDR2 SQIVND (reference sequence). CDR3 coding DNA: TGTGCCAGTAGTATTTCATTCAACACTGAAGCTTTCCTT. This codes for CASSISFNTEAFL.

Turning to this clonotype: It may be a read error: a sequence one base away is much more abundant. The chain has TRBV5-5 and TRBJ2-2; no clear D gene. V was pared by 9 bases and J by 7 bases, with 13 bases between. Germline CDR1 is SGHKS and CDR2 is YYEKEE (reference sequence). This CDR3 has 12 residues. Written as DNA, the CDR3 is TGTGCCAACAGTCCGGGTGTCGGGGAGCTGTTTTTT. It specifies CANSPGVGELFF. The complete variable domain, with remaining parts taken from reference TRBV5-5 and TRBJ2-2, reads DAGVTQSPTHLIKTRGQQVTLRCSPISGHKSVSWYQQVLGQGPQFIFQYYEKEERGRGNFPDRFSARQFPNYSSELNVNALLLGDSALYLCANSPGVGELFFGEGSRLTVL.

This clonotype came up many times. The chain couples TRBV29-1 to TRBJ1-2; 9 bases are shared with TRBD1. The trim removed 1 base at V and 3 bases at J, leaving 6 bases unmatched. This CDR3 contains 15 residues. The germline V gene has CDR1 SQVTM and CDR2 ANQGSEA. CDR3 nucleotide sequence: TGCAGCGTTGAAGGACGGACAGGGGCGGACTATGGCTACACCTTC. Encoded protein: CSVEGRTGADYGYTF.

As to this clonotype: The conserved closing phenylalanine or tryptophan is absent in this CDR3, likely reflecting a read error. This sequence joins TRBV2 and TRBJ2-3, with 12 bases identical to TRBD2. Looked up from germline, CDR1 is SNHLY and CDR2 is FYNNEI. This CDR3 spans 18 amino acids. With 3 bases clipped from V and 3 bases from J, the junction kept 10 bases outside the gene matches. The CDR3 region is CASSDGSSGGALTDTQYP. The DNA of the CDR3 is TGTGCCAGCAGTGATGGGTCTAGCGGGGGGGCCCTGACAGATACGCAGTATCCT.

Many counts were recorded for this clonotype. The chain couples TRBV30 to TRBJ2-1, with 12 bases matching TRBD2. The CDR3 sequence is 15 residues long. V lost 0 bases, J lost 10 bases, and 7 bases stayed unmatched. Germline values: CDR1 GTSNPN, CDR2 SVGIG (reference sequence). The DNA for the CDR3 is TGTGCCTGGAGTGTATCTAGCGGGGGGGTGAGCGAGCAGTTCTTC. Residues: CAWSVSSGGVSEQFF.

The gene calls are TRBV20-1 and TRBJ2-7; D is possibly TRBD1 (6 bases). In germline, CDR1 is DFQATT, CDR2 SNEGSKA (reference sequence). The CDR3 has 13 residues. The V end was cut by 3 bases, the J end by 0 bases, with 9 bases between. For the CDR3, the DNA is TGCAGTGCTAGGGTCAGGGGCTCCTACGAGCAGTACTTC. It specifies CSARVRGSYEQYF.

Concerning this clonotype: This could be a read error, since a much larger clone is one nucleotide away. The conserved phenylalanine or tryptophan is not found at the CDR3 terminus, so this likely reflects a read error. V and J are TRBV24-1 and TRBJ2-2; a possible D gene is TRBD1 (5 bases). V lost 4 bases and J 0 bases, leaving 14 bases between the germline ends. Germline CDR1 KGHDR, CDR2 SFDVKD. This CDR3 has 17 amino acids. The CDR3 loop is CATSDHPTDANTGELFS. The CDR3 nucleotides read TGTGCCACCAGTGACCACCCGACAGACGCGAACACCGGGGAGCTGTTTTCT.

This clonotype was picked up a small number of times. The CDR3 DNA reads as TGTGCCAGCAGCTTTTTCCCCCGCCAGGGGGAAGAGACCCAGTACTTC. Protein product: CASSFFPRQGEETQYF. The chain carries TRBV11-2 and TRBJ2-5; 7 nucleotides align to TRBD1. J was trimmed by 3 bases and V by 3 bases; bases with no gene match: 10. Germline CDR1 and CDR2: SGHAT and FQNNGV. This CDR3 is built from 16 residues.

This clonotype has at least ten counts. The V and J genes are TRBV27 and TRBJ1-1; D gene uncertain. Germline CDR1 reads MNHEY; CDR2 reads SMNVEV (reference sequence). The CDR3 spans 14 residues. The germline V and J ends were trimmed by 0 bases and 6 bases, with 11 bases remaining between them. CDR3 loop: CASSLSVRAPEAFF. CDR3 coding DNA: TGTGCCAGCAGTTTATCGGTTAGGGCCCCTGAAGCTTTCTTT.

This clonotype was detected many times. V and J are TRBV5-1 and TRBJ2-3; 8 nucleotides align to TRBD2. This CDR3 region has 16 residues. Germline V gives CDR1 SGHRS, CDR2 YFSETQ. V shed 0 bases, J shed 2 bases, and the junction held 5 bases outside the gene matches. The CDR3 sequence: CASSLEAGGTTDTQYF. In DNA, the CDR3 is TGCGCCAGCAGCTTGGAGGCGGGGGGCACCACAGATACGCAGTATTTT.

There are many counts of this clonotype. The genes are TRBV9 and TRBJ2-7; perhaps TRBD2 as D (6 bases). The CDR3 is 16 amino acids. The V gene's germline CDR1 is SGDLS and CDR2 YYNGEE. V was pared by 0 bases and J by 2 bases, with 15 bases between. This CDR3 is CASSVGPSATAYEQYF. In DNA, the CDR3 is TGTGCCAGCAGCGTAGGTCCTAGCGCAACGGCCTACGAGCAGTACTTC.

The chain joins TRBV15 to TRBJ2-7; D is perhaps TRBD1 (6 bases). Trimming stripped 4 bases from V and 0 bases from J, with 13 bases between. The germline CDR1 and CDR2 sequences are LNHNV and YYDKDF (reference sequence). The CDR3 is 15 residues long. The CDR3 nucleotides are TGTGCCACCAGCATGTTCCGGGACAACTCCTACGAGCAGTACTTC. Translating it yields CATSMFRDNSYEQYF.

A remark on this clonotype: With a much larger clone just one base away, this may be a read error. Given the absence of the conserved phenylalanine or tryptophan at the CDR3 end, a read error is likely. The J gene is TRBJ1-2, the V gene TRBV27, with 9 bases lining up with TRBD1. CDR1 and CDR2 from the germline V gene are MNHEY and SMNVEV (reference sequence). V dropped 7 bases and J dropped 6; count of bases not matched to a gene: 15. This CDR3 region has 16 residues. CDR3 in amino acids: CASKGAGTGSWDGYTL. The CDR3 DNA follows: TGTGCCAGCAAGGGAGCCGGGACAGGGAGTTGGGATGGCTACACCCTC.

This clonotype was observed at least ten times. The rearrangement uses TRBV7-9 and TRBJ1-1; no definite D call. The V and J ends lost 1 base and 1 base respectively, with 10 bases between them. Germline CDR1 SEHNR, CDR2 FQNEAQ (reference sequence). The CDR3 spans 15 residues. As DNA, the CDR3 is TGTGCCAGCAGCTTAGTTATAGGTACGAACACTGAAGCTTTCTTT. This codes for CASSLVIGTNTEAFF.

In this sample, this clonotype turned up many times. The chain links TRBV29-1 to TRBJ2-1, with a tentative D call TRBD2 (5 bases). The CDR3 has 13 amino acids. Trimming removed 8 bases from V and 6 bases from J, with 17 bases in between. The germline CDR1 and CDR2 sequences are SQVTM and ANQGSEA. The CDR3 DNA follows: TGCAGCCCCCAAGGGCCTACTAGCAATGAGCAGTTCTTC. As protein: CSPQGPTSNEQFF.

This clonotype was observed a few times. The chain recombines TRBV11-2 with TRBJ2-3; TRBD1 matches at 7 bases. J gave up 6 bases and V 7 bases, and 7 bases lay outside the gene matches. The CDR3 consists of 13 residues. Germline V lookup: CDR1 SGHAT, CDR2 FQNNGV. The CDR3 bases are TGTGCCAGCATCGACAGGGTTGCGGATACGCAGTATTTT. It encodes CASIDRVADTQYF.

The chain couples TRBV7-9 to TRBJ2-1, with 8 bases matching TRBD2. There are 15 residues in the CDR3. Germline values: CDR1 SEHNR, CDR2 FQNEAQ (reference sequence). V lost 4 bases and J lost 7; bases outside the gene matches: 9. CDR3 loop: CASSYSGTALNEQFF. The CDR3 DNA sequence: TGTGCCAGCAGCTATAGCGGGACTGCACTTAATGAGCAGTTCTTC.

A remark on this clonotype: Being one base from a much bigger clone, this may be a read error. The rearrangement joins TRBV12-3 or TRBV12-4 to TRBJ2-7; 10 positions agree with TRBD2. This CDR3 region has 15 residues. CDR3 DNA: TGTGCCAGCAGGGCCGACAGCGGGGGGGCCTACGGGCAGTACTTC. Translated, it gives CASRADSGGAYGQYF.

This chain uses TRBV6-2 or TRBV6-3 with TRBJ1-1; 7 positions match TRBD1. Germline CDR1 MNHEY, CDR2 SVGEGT. The V gene end was trimmed by 10 bases and the J gene end by 5 bases; junction bases not matched to a gene: 13. This CDR3 has 14 amino acids. The CDR3 region has the DNA TGTGCCACCATCGGGACAGTCCTGGTGACTGAAGCTTTCTTT. Translated, it gives CATIGTVLVTEAFF.

V and J are TRBV19 and TRBJ2-5, with 7 bases fitting TRBD1. The junction had 8 bases not matched to a gene; V was cut back by 4 bases and J by 3 bases. The CDR3 is made up of 15 amino acids. Germline CDR1 is LNHDA and CDR2 is SQIVND (reference sequence). The CDR3 sequence: CASSSWLQGEETQYF. As DNA, the CDR3 is TGTGCCAGTAGTAGTTGGTTGCAGGGGGAAGAGACCCAGTACTTC.

This clonotype was counted many times. The chain uses TRBV4-1 and TRBJ1-5; 9 nucleotides agree with TRBD1. Trimming took 3 bases from V and 2 from J; bases not matched to a gene: 2. CDR1 is MGHRA, CDR2 YSYEKL, per germline. The length of the CDR3 is 15 residues. This CDR3 reads CASSHRTGGNQPQHF. As DNA, the CDR3 is TGCGCCAGCAGCCACCGGACAGGGGGCAATCAGCCCCAGCATTTT.

The chain employs TRBV7-9 and TRBJ2-1; 11 bases are a match to TRBD2. With V trimmed by 5 bases and J by 10 bases, 1 base remained unmatched. From germline, CDR1 is SEHNR and CDR2 FQNEAQ (reference sequence). The CDR3 extends over 12 amino acids. The CDR3 loop is CASSRTSGEQFF. The DNA of the CDR3 is TGTGCCAGCAGCCGGACTAGCGGGGAGCAGTTCTTC. Full variable domain (missing parts from reference TRBV7-9 and TRBJ2-1): DTGVSQNPRHKITKRGQNVTFRCDPISEHNRLYWYRQTLGQGPEFLTYFQNEAQLEKSRLLSDRFSAERPKGSFSTLEIQRTEQGDSAMYLCASSRTSGEQFFGPGTRLTVL.